This T cell receptor (beta chain) was documented in a study of technical replicates of blood from several donors. Assay used: immunoSEQ multiplex PCR; TCRdb lists only in-frame clones, some missing. The sample includes fewer than 80,000 clones, roughly 86% of them seen just once. This TCR was sampled from a human donor in good health. Some clones in this sample may be carry-over from other donors' samples. The sequenced sample was PBMCs.

The CDR3: CASTRGQGSNQPQHF. CDR3 in DNA: TGTGCCAGCACCAGAGGACAGGGCAGCAATCAGCCCCAGCATTTT. The chain joins TRBV21-1 to TRBJ1-5; the D call in the table, TRBD1, was not verified against the DNA. TRBV21-1 is annotated as a pseudogene. This CDR3 is 15 amino acids long.